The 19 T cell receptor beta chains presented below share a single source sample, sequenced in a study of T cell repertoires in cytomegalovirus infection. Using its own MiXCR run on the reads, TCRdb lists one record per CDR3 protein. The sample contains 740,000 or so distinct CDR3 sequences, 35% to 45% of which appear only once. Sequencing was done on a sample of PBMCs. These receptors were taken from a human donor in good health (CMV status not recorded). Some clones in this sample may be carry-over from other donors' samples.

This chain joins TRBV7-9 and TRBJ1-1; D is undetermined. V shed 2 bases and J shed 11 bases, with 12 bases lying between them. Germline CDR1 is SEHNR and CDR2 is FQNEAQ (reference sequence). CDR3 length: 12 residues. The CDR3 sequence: CASSLNAVEAFF. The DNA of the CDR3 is TGTGCCAGCAGCTTAAATGCGGTCGAGGCTTTCTTT. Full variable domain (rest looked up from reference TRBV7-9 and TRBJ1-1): DTGVSQNPRHKITKRGQNVTFRCDPISEHNRLYWYRQTLGQGPEFLTYFQNEAQLEKSRLLSDRFSAERPKGSFSTLEIQRTEQGDSAMYLCASSLNAVEAFFGQGTRLTVV.

The DNA of the CDR3 is TGTGCCAGCAGCCAAGATTCGGGGGACGGGCACAGGGGTTCCTACGAGCAGTACTTC. Protein sequence: CASSQDSGDGHRGSYEQYF. This chain joins TRBV4-2 and TRBJ2-7; possibly TRBD1 for D (7 bases). Trimming removed 0 bases at V and 1 base at J, with 22 bases between. This CDR3 contains 19 residues. Germline loops: CDR1 LGHNA, CDR2 YNFKEQ.

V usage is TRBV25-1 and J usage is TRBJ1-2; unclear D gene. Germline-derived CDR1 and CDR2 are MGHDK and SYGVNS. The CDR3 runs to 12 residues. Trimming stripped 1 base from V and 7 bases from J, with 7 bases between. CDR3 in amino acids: CASSEFPGGYTF. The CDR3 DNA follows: TGTGCCAGCAGTGAATTCCCAGGTGGCTACACCTTC.

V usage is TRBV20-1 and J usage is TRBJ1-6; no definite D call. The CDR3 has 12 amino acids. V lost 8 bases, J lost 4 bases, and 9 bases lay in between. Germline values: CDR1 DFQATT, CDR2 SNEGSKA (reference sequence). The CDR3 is CSSGKYNSPLHF. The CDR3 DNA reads TGCAGTAGCGGGAAGTATAATTCACCCCTCCACTTT.

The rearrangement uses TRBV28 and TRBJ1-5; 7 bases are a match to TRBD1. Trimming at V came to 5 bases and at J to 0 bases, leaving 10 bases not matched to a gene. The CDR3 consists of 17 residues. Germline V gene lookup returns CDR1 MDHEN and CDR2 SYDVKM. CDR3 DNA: TGTGCCAGCAGTCCCCCCGACGGGACAGTTAGCAATCAGCCCCAGCATTTT. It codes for CASSPPDGTVSNQPQHF.

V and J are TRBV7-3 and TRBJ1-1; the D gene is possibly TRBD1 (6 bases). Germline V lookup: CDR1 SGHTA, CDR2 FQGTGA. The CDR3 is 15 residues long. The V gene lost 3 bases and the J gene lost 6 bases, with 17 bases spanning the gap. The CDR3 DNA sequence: TGTGCCAGCAGCTTCACAGGGTTTGATCTATCTGAAGCTTTCTTT. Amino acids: CASSFTGFDLSEAFF.

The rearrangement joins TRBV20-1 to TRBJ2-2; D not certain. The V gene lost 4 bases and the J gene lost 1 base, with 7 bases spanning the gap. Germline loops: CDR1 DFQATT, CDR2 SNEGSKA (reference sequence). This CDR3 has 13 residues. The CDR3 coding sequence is TGCAGTGCTATGTCGGGGAACACCGGGGAGCTGTTTTTT. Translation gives CSAMSGNTGELFF.

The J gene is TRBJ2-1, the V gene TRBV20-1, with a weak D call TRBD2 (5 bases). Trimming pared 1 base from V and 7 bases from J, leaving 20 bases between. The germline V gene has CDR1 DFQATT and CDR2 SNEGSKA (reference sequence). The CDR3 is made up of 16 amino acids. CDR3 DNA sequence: TGCAGTGCTAGAGTCTTCGGGAAATCGGCCCCAAATGAGCAGTTCTTC. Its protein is CSARVFGKSAPNEQFF.

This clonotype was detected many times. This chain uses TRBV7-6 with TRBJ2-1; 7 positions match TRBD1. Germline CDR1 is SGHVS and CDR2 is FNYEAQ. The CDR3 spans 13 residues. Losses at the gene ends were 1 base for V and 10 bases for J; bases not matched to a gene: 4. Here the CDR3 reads CASSLGQGREQFF. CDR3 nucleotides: TGTGCCAGCAGCTTAGGACAGGGTCGGGAGCAGTTCTTC.

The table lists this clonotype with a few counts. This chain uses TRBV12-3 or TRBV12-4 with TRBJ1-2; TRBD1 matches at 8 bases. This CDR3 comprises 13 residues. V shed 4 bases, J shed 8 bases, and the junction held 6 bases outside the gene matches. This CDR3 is CASSWTGTSGYTF. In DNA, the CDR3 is TGTGCCAGCAGTTGGACAGGGACTAGCGGCTACACCTTC.

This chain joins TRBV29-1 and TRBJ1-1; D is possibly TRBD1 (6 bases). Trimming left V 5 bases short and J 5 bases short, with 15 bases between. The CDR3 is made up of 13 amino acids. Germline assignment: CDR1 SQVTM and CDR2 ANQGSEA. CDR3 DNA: TGCAGCGTTTCGGGGGGCATGAGGACTGAAGCTTTCTTT. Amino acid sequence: CSVSGGMRTEAFF.

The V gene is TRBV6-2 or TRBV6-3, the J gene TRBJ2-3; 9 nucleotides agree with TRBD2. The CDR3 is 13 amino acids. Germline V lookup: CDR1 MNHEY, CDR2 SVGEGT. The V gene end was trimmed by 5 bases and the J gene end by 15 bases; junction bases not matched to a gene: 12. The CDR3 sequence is CASSPRGIAGEYF. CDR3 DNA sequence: TGTGCCAGCAGTCCCCGGGGGATAGCGGGGGAATATTTT.

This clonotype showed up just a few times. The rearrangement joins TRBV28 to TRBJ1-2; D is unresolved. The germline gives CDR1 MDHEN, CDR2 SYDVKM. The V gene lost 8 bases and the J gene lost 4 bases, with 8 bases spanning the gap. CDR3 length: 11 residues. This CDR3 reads CASVDFYGYTF. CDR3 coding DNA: TGTGCCAGCGTCGACTTCTATGGCTACACCTTC.

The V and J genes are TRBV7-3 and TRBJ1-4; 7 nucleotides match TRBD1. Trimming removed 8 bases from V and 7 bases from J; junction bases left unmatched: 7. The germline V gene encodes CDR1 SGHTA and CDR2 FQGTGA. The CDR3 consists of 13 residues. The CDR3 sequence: CASLTGRGEKLFF. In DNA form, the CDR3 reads TGTGCCAGCTTGACAGGGCGGGGTGAAAAACTGTTTTTT.

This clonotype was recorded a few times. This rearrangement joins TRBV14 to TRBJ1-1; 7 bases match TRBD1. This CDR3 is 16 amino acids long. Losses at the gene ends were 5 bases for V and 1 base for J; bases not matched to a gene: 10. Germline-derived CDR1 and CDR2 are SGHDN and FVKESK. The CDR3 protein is CASSSDRDRRNTEAFF. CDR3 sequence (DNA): TGTGCCAGCAGCTCCGACAGGGATAGGCGGAACACTGAAGCTTTCTTT.

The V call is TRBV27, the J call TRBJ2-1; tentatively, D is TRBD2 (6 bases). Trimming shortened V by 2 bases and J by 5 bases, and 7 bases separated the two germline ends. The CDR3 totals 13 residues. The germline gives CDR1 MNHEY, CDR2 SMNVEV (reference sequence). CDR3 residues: CASSLTSHNEQFF. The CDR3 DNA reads TGTGCCAGCAGTTTAACTAGCCACAATGAGCAGTTCTTC.

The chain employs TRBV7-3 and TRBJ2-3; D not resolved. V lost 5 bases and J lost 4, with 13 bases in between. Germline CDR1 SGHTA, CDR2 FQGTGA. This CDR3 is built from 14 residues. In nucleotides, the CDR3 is TGTGCCAGCAGCCAACCGGACGTGGCAGATACGCAGTATTTT. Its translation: CASSQPDVADTQYF.

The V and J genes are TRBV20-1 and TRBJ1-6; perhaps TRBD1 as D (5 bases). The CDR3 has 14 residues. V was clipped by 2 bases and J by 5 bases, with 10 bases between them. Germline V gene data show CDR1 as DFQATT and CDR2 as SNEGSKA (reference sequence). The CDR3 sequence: CSARRRGNNSPLHF. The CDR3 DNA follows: TGCAGTGCTAGAAGGCGGGGGAATAATTCACCCCTCCACTTT.

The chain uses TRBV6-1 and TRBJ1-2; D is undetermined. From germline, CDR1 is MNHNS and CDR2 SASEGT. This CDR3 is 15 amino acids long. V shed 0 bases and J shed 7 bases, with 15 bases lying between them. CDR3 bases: TGTGCCAGCAGTGAAGCCTGGGGAGCAGTTAGTGGCTACACCTTC. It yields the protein CASSEAWGAVSGYTF.